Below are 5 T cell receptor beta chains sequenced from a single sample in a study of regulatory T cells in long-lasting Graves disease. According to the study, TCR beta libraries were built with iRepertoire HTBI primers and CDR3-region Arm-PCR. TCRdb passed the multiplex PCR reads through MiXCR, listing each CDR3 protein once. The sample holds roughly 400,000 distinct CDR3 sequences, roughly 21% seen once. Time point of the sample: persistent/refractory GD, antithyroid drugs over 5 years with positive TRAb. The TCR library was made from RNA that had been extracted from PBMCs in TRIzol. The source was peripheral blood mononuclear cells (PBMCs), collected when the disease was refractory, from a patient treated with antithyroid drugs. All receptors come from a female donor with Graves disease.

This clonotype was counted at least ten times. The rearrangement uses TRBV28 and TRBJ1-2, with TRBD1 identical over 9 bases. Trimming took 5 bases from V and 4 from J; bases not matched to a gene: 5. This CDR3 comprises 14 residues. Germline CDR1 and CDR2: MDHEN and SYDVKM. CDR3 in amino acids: CASSPPQGAYGYTF. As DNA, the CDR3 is TGTGCCAGCAGTCCCCCACAGGGGGCCTATGGCTACACCTTC.

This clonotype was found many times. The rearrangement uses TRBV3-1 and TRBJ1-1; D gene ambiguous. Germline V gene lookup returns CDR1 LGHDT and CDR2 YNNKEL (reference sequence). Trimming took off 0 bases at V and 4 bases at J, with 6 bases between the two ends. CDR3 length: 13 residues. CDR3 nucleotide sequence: TGTGCCAGCAGCCAAGACGCAGGCACTGAAGCTTTCTTT. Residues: CASSQDAGTEAFF. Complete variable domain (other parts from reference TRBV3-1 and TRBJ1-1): DTAVSQTPKYLVTQMGNDKSIKCEQNLGHDTMYWYKQDSKKFLKIMFSYNNKELIINETVPNRFSPKSPDKAHLNLHINSLELGDSAVYFCASSQDAGTEAFFGQGTRLTVV.

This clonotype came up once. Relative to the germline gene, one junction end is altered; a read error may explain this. As DNA, the CDR3 is TGTGCCAGCAGTTCATACTCTAGCTCCGGGGAGCTGCTTTTT. Translation: CASSSYSSSGELLF. The chain is built from TRBV27 and TRBJ2-2; D is perhaps TRBD2 (5 bases). The CDR3 spans 14 residues. Germline values: CDR1 MNHEY, CDR2 SMNVEV (reference sequence).

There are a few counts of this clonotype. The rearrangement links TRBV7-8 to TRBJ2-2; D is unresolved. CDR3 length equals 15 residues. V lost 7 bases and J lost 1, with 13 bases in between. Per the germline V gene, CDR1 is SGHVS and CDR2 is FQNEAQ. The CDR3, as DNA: TGTGCCAGCAACCGGGCCATTTGGAACACCGGGGAGCTGTTTTTT. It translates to CASNRAIWNTGELFF.

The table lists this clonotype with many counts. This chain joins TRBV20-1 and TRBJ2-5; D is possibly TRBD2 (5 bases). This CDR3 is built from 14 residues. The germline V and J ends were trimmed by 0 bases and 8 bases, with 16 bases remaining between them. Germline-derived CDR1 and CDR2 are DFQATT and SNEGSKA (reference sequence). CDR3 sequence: CSARDNRDEDTQYF. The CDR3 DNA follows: TGCAGTGCTAGAGATAACCGGGATGAGGACACCCAGTACTTC.